These 2 T cell receptor beta chains were all obtained from the same sample, sequenced in a study of blood T cell repertoires in COVID-19. Sequencing was performed with immunoSEQ multiplex PCR; in TCRdb, only in-frame clones are kept and a portion is missing. The sample comprises under 55,000 clones, 86% of which are singletons, and under 6% rests with the top ten. Input material: peripheral blood. These receptors came from a middle-aged man with active COVID-19.

The V and J genes are TRBV5-5 and TRBJ1-1; perhaps TRBD1 as D (5 bases). This CDR3 spans 17 amino acids. CDR1 SGHKS and CDR2 YYEKEE come from the germline V gene (reference sequence). V lost 0 bases, J lost 4 bases, and 19 bases lay in between. CDR3 residues: CASSLVARVVESTEAFF. For the CDR3, the DNA is TGTGCCAGCAGCTTGGTCGCCAGGGTAGTTGAGAGCACTGAAGCTTTCTTT.

V is TRBV30 and J is TRBJ2-3, with TRBD2 identical over 10 bases. The V gene's germline CDR1 is GTSNPN and CDR2 SVGIG (reference sequence). The CDR3 totals 13 residues. After removal of 3 bases from V and 5 bases from J, the junction contained 2 bases not matched to a gene. This CDR3 reads CAWRGLARDTQYF. The CDR3 nucleotides are TGTGCCTGGAGGGGACTAGCGAGAGATACGCAGTATTTT.